This TCR beta chain was profiled in a study of T cells after yellow fever vaccination. V was pared by 5 bases and J by 1 base, with 11 bases of the junction left unmatched. Germline V gene data show CDR1 as MDHEN and CDR2 as SYDVKM. This CDR3 spans 18 amino acids. Production of TCR cDNA was by 5'RACE template switching, which also added a universal primer site and UMIs. TCRdb reprocessed the 5' RACE reads with MiXCR, giving one entry per CDR3 protein. Of about 45,000 distinct CDR3 sequences in the sample, roughly 7% were seen once. Whole-study results and caveats: Some clonotypes, a small share, were shared between CD4 and CD8 compartments.

This clonotype has ten or more counts. Sample: CD8+ T cells not binding an NS4B(214-222) dextramer, sorted from PBMCs, taken 45 days after the yellow fever booster vaccination. The TCR comes from a man under 40 who received the YFV17D yellow fever vaccine. This chain joins TRBV28 and TRBJ2-6; 7 bases agree with TRBD1. CDR3 in amino acids: CASSPRQGIVSGANVLTF. The CDR3 DNA follows: TGTGCCAGCAGTCCACGACAGGGTATCGTGTCTGGGGCCAACGTCCTGACTTTC.